This T cell receptor (beta chain) was retrieved from a study of OX40 agonist ivuxolimab in advanced cancers. Overall study: From roughly 20 to 79 years was the age range, with a mean of about 54 years, and over 70% were male.

The assay was immunoSEQ multiplex PCR, and TCRdb's table has in-frame clones only and misses some. This sample has some 100,000 clones, with about nine tenths found just once. Germline loops: CDR1 LNHDA, CDR2 SQIVND (reference sequence). Trimming took 7 bases from V and 0 from J, leaving 12 bases between them. There are 15 residues in the CDR3. The material was CD4+ or CD8+ T cells sorted from blood, obtained in a trial of the OX40 agonist ivuxolimab. The sequence came from an adult with an advanced solid tumor such as melanoma, head and neck, liver or kidney cancer. The chain is built from TRBV19 and TRBJ2-2; no clear D. CDR3: CASIPTYANTGELFF. The CDR3 DNA reads TGTGCCAGTATACCCACATACGCGAACACCGGGGAGCTGTTTTTT.